The next 12 T cell receptor gamma chains were all read from a single sample in a study of Vδ1+ human thymocytes. Study results and caveats: Highly polyclonal TRG and TRD repertoires with Gaussian CDR3 length distributions appeared in thymus.

No antigen is known for these receptors. Sequences come from RNA converted to cDNA by reverse transcription. CDR3 amplicons came from multiplex PCR with pooled V-gene forward and constant-region reverse primers. TCRdb reprocessed the multiplex PCR reads using CATT. The table lists about 22,000 gamma-chain clones, roughly 13% of them singletons. The source material was Vdelta1+ gamma-delta thymocytes from the thymus. The subset was: FACS-sorted CD3+ TCRalphabeta- TCRVdelta1+ TCRVdelta2- thymocytes. These receptors came from a child less than two years old who had congenital heart surgery.

This clone was recorded a few times. This sequence joins TRGV8 and TRGJ1 or TRGJ2. Trimming removed 3 bases from V and 10 bases from J; junction bases left unmatched: 9. The CDR3 is 12 residues long. CDR1 VENAVY and CDR2 YDSYNSRV come from the germline V gene. The CDR3 coding sequence is TGTGCCACCTGGGATGGACAATGGAAGAAACTCTTT. Protein: CATWDGQWKKLF.

The J gene is TRGJP1, the V gene TRGV8. The CDR3 has 15 amino acids. After removal of 0 bases from V and 4 bases from J, the junction contained 5 bases not matched to a gene. Germline loops: CDR1 VENAVY, CDR2 YDSYNSRV. CDR3 amino acids: CATWDRFGTGWFKIF. In DNA, the CDR3 is TGTGCCACCTGGGATAGGTTCGGCACTGGTTGGTTCAAGATATTT.

A remark on this clone: The same CDR3 also results from other DNA sequences found in this sample. The chain joins TRGV3 to TRGJ1 or TRGJ2. Trimming removed 3 bases from V and 3 bases from J; junction bases left unmatched: 11. The CDR3 loop spans 15 amino acids. Germline V gene lookup returns CDR1 VTNTFY and CDR2 YDVSTARD (reference sequence). CDR3 DNA sequence: TGTGCCACCTGGGACCGCACGACGCTTTATTATAAGAAACTCTTT. The encoded protein is CATWDRTTLYYKKLF.

This clone was seen more than once but under ten times. The chain joins TRGV8 to TRGJ1 or TRGJ2. Trimming removed 3 bases from V and 6 bases from J; junction bases left unmatched: 8. This CDR3 has 13 amino acids. CDR1 VENAVY and CDR2 YDSYNSRV come from the germline V gene. This chain's CDR3 is CATWDSSSYKKLF. The CDR3, as DNA: TGTGCCACCTGGGATTCCTCCTCTTATAAGAAACTCTTT.

V is TRGV9 and J is TRGJ1 or TRGJ2. The V gene's germline CDR1 is GITISATS and CDR2 ISYDGTV (reference sequence). There are 16 residues in the CDR3. V gave up 1 base and J gave up 0 bases; unmatched junction bases: 9. The DNA for the CDR3 is TGTGCCTTGTGGGAGGTCCTACCCTCGAATTATTATAAGAAACTCTTT. It translates to CALWEVLPSNYYKKLF.

This clone was seen a handful of times. The junction differs from germline at one of its ends, possibly a read error. The chain joins TRGV4 to TRGJ1 or TRGJ2. Looked up from germline, CDR1 is EGSTGY and CDR2 is YDSYTSSV. The CDR3 loop spans 12 amino acids. The CDR3 bases are TGTGCCACCTGGGCCGCCTATTATAGGAAACTCTTT. Translated: CATWAAYYRKLF.

This clone appeared a few times. This sequence joins TRGV3 and TRGJ1 or TRGJ2. The CDR3 contains 12 residues. Trimming at V came to 0 bases and at J to 10 bases, leaving 6 bases not matched to a gene. Per germline, CDR1 VTNTFY and CDR2 YDVSTARD (reference sequence). The CDR3, as DNA: TGTGCCACCTGGGACAGGGGTCGGAAGAAACTCTTT. It encodes CATWDRGRKKLF.

This clone showed up just a few times. The rearrangement uses TRGV3 and TRGJ1 or TRGJ2. CDR1 VTNTFY and CDR2 YDVSTARD come from the germline V gene (reference sequence). The CDR3 spans 12 residues. After removal of 2 bases from V and 5 bases from J, the junction contained 3 bases not matched to a gene. This CDR3 reads CATWDNNYKKLF. CDR3 coding DNA: TGTGCCACCTGGGACAACAATTATAAGAAACTCTTT.

This clone was seen more than once but under ten times. The chain joins TRGV9 to TRGJ1 or TRGJ2. V dropped 2 bases and J dropped 8; count of bases not matched to a gene: 9. Germline CDR1 GITISATS, CDR2 ISYDGTV (reference sequence). The CDR3 loop spans 13 amino acids. This CDR3 reads CALWEGSANKKLF. The CDR3 coding sequence is TGTGCCTTGTGGGAGGGGTCAGCTAATAAGAAACTCTTT.

There are a few counts of this clone. Different DNA sequences within this sample yield the same CDR3. The rearrangement uses TRGV9 and TRGJ1 or TRGJ2. The length of the CDR3 is 14 residues. Germline CDR1 GITISATS, CDR2 ISYDGTV (reference sequence). Trimming removed 1 base from V and 0 bases from J; junction bases left unmatched: 3. As DNA, the CDR3 is TGTGCCTTGTGGGAGGTCACGAATTATTATAAGAAACTCTTT. Its protein is CALWEVTNYYKKLF.

The chain carries TRGV2 and TRGJP2. From germline, CDR1 is EGSNGY and CDR2 YDSYNSKV. This CDR3 spans 13 amino acids. After removal of 0 bases from V and 14 bases from J, the junction contained 9 bases not matched to a gene. The CDR3 region has the DNA TGTGCCACCTGGGACGGGCTAGAGAGAATCAAGACGTTT. Its translation is CATWDGLERIKTF.

Concerning this clone: Compared with germline, one end of the junction differs, possibly owing to a read error. This specimen includes other DNA sequences encoding the same CDR3. V usage is TRGV4 and J usage is TRGJ1 or TRGJ2. Germline CDR1 reads EGSTGY; CDR2 reads YDSYTSSV. This CDR3 has 13 amino acids. CDR3 amino acids: CATWNGHYYKKLF. CDR3 bases: TGTGCCACCTGGAATGGTCATTATTATAAGAAACTCTTT.